The 10 T cell receptor beta chains listed next were all sequenced from one sample in a study of sequential checkpoint blockade in melanoma. Sequencing was performed with immunoSEQ multiplex PCR; in TCRdb, only in-frame clones are kept and a portion is missing. The sample carries 17,000 or so clones, roughly three quarters recorded once. As for treatment: randomized to nivolumab then ipilimumab (arm A) or the reverse (arm B). This sample comprised CD8+ T cells sorted from blood (inferred from file names), obtained from a patient given nivolumab and ipilimumab in sequence. The receptors come from a human donor with melanoma.

The chain couples TRBV11-2 to TRBJ2-5; D gene unclear. Germline-derived CDR1 and CDR2 are SGHAT and FQNNGV. Trimming left V 7 bases short and J 5 bases short, with 11 bases between. The CDR3 extends over 12 amino acids. This CDR3 reads CASKAPRETQYF. Written as DNA, the CDR3 is TGTGCCAGCAAAGCGCCGCGGGAGACCCAGTACTTC.

The chain joins TRBV10-2 to TRBJ1-3; tentatively, D is TRBD1 (5 bases). V lost 7 bases and J lost 4, with 11 bases in between. This CDR3 region has 13 residues. CDR1 is WSHSY, CDR2 SAAADI, per germline. CDR3 residues: CASKAGPGNTIYF. In nucleotides, the CDR3 is TGCGCCAGCAAGGCGGGGCCAGGAAACACCATATATTTT.

The chain couples TRBV11-1 to TRBJ1-4; 7 bases match TRBD1. This CDR3 has 15 residues. Germline V gene lookup returns CDR1 SGHAT and CDR2 FQDESV (reference sequence). The V gene end was trimmed by 3 bases and the J gene end by 4 bases; junction bases not matched to a gene: 5. The CDR3 reads CASSFGTAFNEKLFF. CDR3 nucleotides: TGTGCCAGCAGCTTCGGGACAGCTTTTAATGAAAAACTGTTTTTT. Full variable domain (missing parts from reference TRBV11-1 and TRBJ1-4): EAEVAQSPRYKITEKSQAVAFWCDPISGHATLYWYRQILGQGPELLVQFQDESVVDDSQLPKDRFSAERLKGVDSTLKIQPAELGDSAMYLCASSFGTAFNEKLFFGSGTQLSVL.

The table lists this clone with a few counts. This sequence joins TRBV19 and TRBJ1-1, with D uncertain. Germline V CDR1 and CDR2: LNHDA, SQIVND (reference sequence). Between the trimmed V and J ends, which lost 4 bases and 7 bases, there was a span of 19 bases. The CDR3 consists of 15 residues. The CDR3 loop is CASSTNRVPFIEAFF. The CDR3 DNA is TGTGCCAGTAGTACCAACCGGGTCCCATTTATTGAAGCTTTCTTT.

The V gene is TRBV4-1, the J gene TRBJ1-2; no clear D gene. The CDR3 loop spans 16 amino acids. CDR1 and CDR2 (germline): MGHRA, YSYEKL. Trimming cost V 3 bases and J 5 bases, with 19 bases left between them. CDR3 protein: CASSQGYPPAGYGYTF. For the CDR3, the DNA is TGCGCCAGCAGCCAGGGATACCCGCCGGCGGGATATGGCTACACCTTC.

The CDR3 is CSVMSGNTIYF. In DNA, the CDR3 is TGCAGCGTTATGAGTGGAAACACCATATATTTT. The chain employs TRBV29-1 and TRBJ1-3; D not certain. The CDR3 has 11 residues. Germline loops: CDR1 SQVTM, CDR2 ANQGSEA. V was trimmed by 5 bases and J by 3 bases, leaving 5 bases between them.

As regards this clone: As the CDR3 is not closed by the conserved phenylalanine or tryptophan, this likely results from a read error. This sequence joins TRBV4-1 and TRBJ1-2, with D unresolved. V was pared by 0 bases and J by 2 bases, with 10 bases between. The CDR3 loop spans 15 amino acids. Germline-derived CDR1 and CDR2 are MGHRA and YSYEKL. The CDR3 region has the DNA TGCGCCAGCAGCCAAGATCCGACGGGAAACTATGGCTACACCTAC. This translates into CASSQDPTGNYGYTY.

The CDR3 coding sequence is TGTGCCAGCAGCTCCGGGCCGGGACAGGGAGACGAGCAGTACTTC. Translated: CASSSGPGQGDEQYF. The V call is TRBV7-9, the J call TRBJ2-7; 9 bases fit TRBD1. The CDR3 totals 15 residues. J gave up 5 bases and V 4 bases, and 9 bases lay outside the gene matches. The V gene's germline CDR1 is SEHNR and CDR2 FQNEAQ (reference sequence).

The V call is TRBV5-1, the J call TRBJ2-7; the match to TRBD1 covers 10 bases. V lost 4 bases and J lost 4; bases outside the gene matches: 5. This CDR3 comprises 14 residues. Germline V gene lookup returns CDR1 SGHRS and CDR2 YFSETQ. The CDR3 protein is CASSPRDRGYEQYF. In DNA, the CDR3 is TGCGCCAGCAGCCCCCGGGACAGGGGTTACGAGCAGTACTTC.

This clone was detected once. V and J are TRBV4-1 and TRBJ2-7; weak D call: TRBD2 (6 bases). This CDR3 is built from 14 residues. Trimming took 2 bases from V and 3 from J, leaving 11 bases between them. Germline V gene lookup returns CDR1 MGHRA and CDR2 YSYEKL. The CDR3 DNA reads TGCGCCAGCAGCCAATCGGGACTCGGCTACGAGCAGTACTTC. Amino acids: CASSQSGLGYEQYF.